The 31 T cell receptor beta chains presented below share a single source sample, sequenced in a study of blood T cells in healthy people across ages. It was with a sample-barcoded 5' primer and a J-beta primer mix that a second PCR of roughly 7 to 12 cycles was run. From the 5' RACE reads, TCRdb called clonotypes with MiXCR, one entry per CDR3 protein. The table lists around 2 million distinct CDR3 sequences, about two fifths of them singletons. What was sequenced was blood. These receptors were taken from a human donor in good health.

This clonotype has more than one count but fewer than ten. The genes are TRBV7-2 and TRBJ2-7; unclear D gene. The germline CDR1 and CDR2 sequences are SGHTA and FQGNSA. The V end was cut by 2 bases, the J end by 2 bases, with 13 bases between. This CDR3 region has 15 residues. CDR3 protein: CASSLISSVTYEQYF. CDR3 nucleotides: TGTGCCAGCAGCTTAATTTCCAGTGTGACCTACGAGCAGTACTTC.

This clonotype was seen at least ten times. The chain couples TRBV7-6 to TRBJ2-6, with TRBD2 as a possible D gene (5 bases). The CDR3 is made up of 15 amino acids. V was clipped by 3 bases and J by 4 bases, with 10 bases between them. Germline loops: CDR1 SGHVS, CDR2 FNYEAQ. CDR3 bases: TGTGCCAGCAGCTTGGTGGACTGGGGGGCCAACGTCCTGACTTTC. This sequence encodes CASSLVDWGANVLTF. Supplemented by reference TRBV7-6 and TRBJ2-6, the full variable domain reads GAGVSQSPRYKVTKRGQDVALRCDPISGHVSLYWYRQALGQGPEFLTYFNYEAQQDKSGLPNDRFSAERPEGSISTLTIQRTEQRDSAMYRCASSLVDWGANVLTFGAGSRLTVL.

This chain joins TRBV13 and TRBJ1-2; tentative D call: TRBD1 (5 bases). The V gene's germline CDR1 is PRHDT and CDR2 FYEKMQ (reference sequence). The CDR3 contains 13 residues. Trimming left V 4 bases short and J 4 bases short, with 10 bases between. CDR3 amino acids: CASSYDSLYGYTF. DNA of the CDR3: TGTGCCAGCAGCTACGACAGTCTCTATGGCTACACCTTC.

This rearrangement joins TRBV20-1 to TRBJ2-1; D is uncertain. Trimming pared 4 bases from V and 0 bases from J, leaving 13 bases between. Germline V gene lookup returns CDR1 DFQATT and CDR2 SNEGSKA (reference sequence). This CDR3 is 15 amino acids long. The CDR3 loop reads CSAISEISSYNEQFF. The CDR3 DNA follows: TGCAGTGCTATATCGGAGATCAGCTCCTACAATGAGCAGTTCTTC.

In regard to this clonotype: Relative to the germline gene, one junction end is altered; a read error may explain this. The chain employs TRBV12-3 or TRBV12-4 and TRBJ2-3; D remains unclear. The CDR3 loop spans 16 amino acids. The CDR3 loop is CASSLVGVRRTDAQYF. The CDR3 nucleotides read TGTGCCAGCAGCTTAGTTGGGGTCCGGCGCACAGATGCGCAGTATTTT.

This clonotype turned up a few times. The chain is built from TRBV7-9 and TRBJ2-5, with D unclear. Germline lookup yields CDR1 SEHNR and CDR2 FQNEAQ (reference sequence). Trimming took off 4 bases at V and 1 base at J, with 13 bases between the two ends. The CDR3 is 15 amino acids. This CDR3 is CASSSSSRAQETQYF. CDR3 DNA sequence: TGTGCCAGCAGCTCCTCGTCTAGAGCCCAAGAGACCCAGTACTTC.

The chain is built from TRBV7-8 and TRBJ1-5, with no clear D. Germline V gene sequence: CDR1 SGHVS, CDR2 FQNEAQ. The CDR3 is made up of 15 amino acids. Trimming shortened V by 4 bases and J by 4 bases, and 14 bases separated the two germline ends. For the CDR3, the DNA is TGTGCCAGCAGCTCAATGACCGGAGAGAATCAGCCCCAGCATTTT. As protein: CASSSMTGENQPQHF.

This clonotype appeared a few times. The CDR3 bases are TGTGCTAGTGGTTTGCCCCCAGGAACTTACTCCTACAATGAGCAGTTCTTC. It specifies CASGLPPGTYSYNEQFF. The chain links TRBV12-5 to TRBJ2-1; D remains unclear. Trimming removed 2 bases at V and 0 bases at J, with 14 bases between. CDR1 and CDR2 from the germline V gene are LGHNT and FRNRAP. CDR3 size: 17 residues. Based on the CDR3 plus reference TRBV12-5 and TRBJ2-1, the full variable domain is DARVTQTPRHKVTEMGQEVTMRCQPILGHNTVFWYRQTMMQGLELLAYFRNRAPLDDSGMPKDRFSAEMPDATLATLKIQPSEPRDSAVYFCASGLPPGTYSYNEQFFGPGTRLTVL.

There are a few counts of this clonotype. The J gene is TRBJ2-4, the V gene TRBV11-2; D tentatively fits TRBD1 or TRBD2 (5 bases each). The ends were cut back, 4 bases at V and 12 bases at J, with 13 bases in the middle. CDR3 size: 12 residues. Looked up from germline, CDR1 is SGHAT and CDR2 is FQNNGV. CDR3 region: CASSSLGVDQYF. CDR3 nucleotides: TGTGCCAGCAGCTCTCTGGGGGTAGATCAGTACTTC. Complete variable domain (other parts from reference TRBV11-2 and TRBJ2-4): EAGVAQSPRYKIIEKRQSVAFWCNPISGHATLYWYQQILGQGPKLLIQFQNNGVVDDSQLPKDRFSAERLKGVDSTLKIQPAKLEDSAVYLCASSSLGVDQYFGAGTRLSVL.

The CDR3 sequence: CASSYRQGFPYEQYF. Here the CDR3 DNA reads TGTGCCAGCAGCTATCGACAGGGTTTCCCTTACGAGCAGTACTTC. The chain is built from TRBV6-5 and TRBJ2-7, with 7 bases lining up with TRBD1. This CDR3 is built from 15 residues. CDR1 is MNHEY, CDR2 SVGAGI, per germline. Trimming took 6 bases from V and 4 from J; bases not matched to a gene: 12.

In its sample, this clonotype was seen a few times. The J gene is TRBJ1-6, the V gene TRBV20-1, with 9 bases identical to TRBD1. Germline loops: CDR1 DFQATT, CDR2 SNEGSKA (reference sequence). Trimming took 6 bases from V and 11 from J; bases not matched to a gene: 14. The CDR3 has 15 residues. The CDR3 bases are TGCAGTGCCATGGTAATAGGACAGGGGATCGCACCCCTCCACTTT. Translation: CSAMVIGQGIAPLHF.

This chain joins TRBV3-1 and TRBJ1-2, with a weak D call TRBD1 (5 bases). Germline CDR1 is LGHDT and CDR2 is YNNKEL (reference sequence). V was shortened by 7 bases and J by 7 bases, with 19 bases between the two germline ends. The CDR3 consists of 14 residues. The CDR3 sequence is CASTPPAGGGGYTF. CDR3 in DNA: TGTGCCAGCACGCCGCCCGCGGGGGGAGGTGGCTACACCTTC.

This chain joins TRBV11-2 and TRBJ2-2, with 7 bases aligning to TRBD2. The germline gives CDR1 SGHAT, CDR2 FQNNGV. There are 21 residues in the CDR3. The V segment lost 5 bases and the J segment 0 bases; nucleotides outside the gene matches: 21. The CDR3 is CASSPTLLELAASSNTGELFF. As DNA, the CDR3 is TGTGCCAGCAGCCCTACCCTCCTGGAGCTAGCGGCGTCCTCGAACACCGGGGAGCTGTTTTTT.

This clonotype was observed a few times. V gene TRBV28 combines with J gene TRBJ1-5; D is possibly TRBD1 (5 bases). This CDR3 region has 15 residues. Germline values: CDR1 MDHEN, CDR2 SYDVKM. Trimming took off 2 bases at V and 7 bases at J, with 15 bases between the two ends. Here the CDR3 reads CASSLIGWGKQPQHF. The CDR3 coding sequence is TGTGCCAGCAGTTTAATCGGTTGGGGGAAACAGCCCCAGCATTTT.

In its sample, this clonotype was seen a few times. The V call is TRBV6-5, the J call TRBJ1-1, with a weak D call TRBD1 (6 bases). The ends were cut back, 8 bases at V and 5 bases at J, with 18 bases in the middle. CDR1 is MNHEY and CDR2 is SVGAGI in the germline V gene. The CDR3 is made up of 14 amino acids. CDR3 sequence reads: CASSRIGGLTEAFF. CDR3 DNA: TGTGCCAGCTCTCGGATAGGGGGGCTGACTGAAGCTTTCTTT.

In this sample, this clonotype turned up a few times. This chain links TRBV24-1 with TRBJ2-3; D not certain. The CDR3 extends over 14 amino acids. Germline CDR1 reads KGHDR; CDR2 reads SFDVKD. V lost 10 bases, J lost 1 base, and 14 bases lay in between. The CDR3 DNA is TGTGCCACTCGACCCCAATCCGGCACAGATACGCAGTATTTT. It codes for CATRPQSGTDTQYF.

The chain is built from TRBV20-1 and TRBJ2-4; weak D call: TRBD1 (5 bases). With the DNA end fitting TRBJ2-7 better, the J assignment may be wrong. The CDR3 consists of 14 residues. CDR1 DFQATT and CDR2 SNEGSKA come from the germline V gene (reference sequence). The CDR3: CSTAPLTVAYEQYF. As DNA, the CDR3 is TGCAGTACTGCCCCACTGACAGTTGCCTACGAGCAGTACTTC.

J is TRBJ2-7 and V is TRBV2; 11 bases are a match to TRBD2. The CDR3 has 15 residues. Germline V gene lookup returns CDR1 SNHLY and CDR2 FYNNEI. V lost 4 bases to trimming and J lost 2 bases; unmatched junction nucleotides: 4. The CDR3 is CASSARLAGPYEQYF. CDR3 in DNA: TGTGCCAGCAGTGCAAGACTAGCGGGGCCCTACGAGCAGTACTTC.

This chain connects TRBV28 to TRBJ2-7; 11 positions agree with TRBD2. CDR1 MDHEN and CDR2 SYDVKM come from the germline V gene. V shed 7 bases, J shed 4 bases, and the junction held 6 bases outside the gene matches. The CDR3 covers 14 residues. CDR3 nucleotide sequence: TGTGCCAGCATCAATAGCGGGGGGGTTTACGAGCAGTACTTC. Encoded protein: CASINSGGVYEQYF.

This chain connects TRBV10-3 to TRBJ1-2, with a weak D call TRBD1 (5 bases). The CDR3 is made up of 16 amino acids. Germline assignment: CDR1 ENHRY and CDR2 SYGVKD. V lost 3 bases, J lost 5 bases, and 19 bases lay in between. The CDR3 region is CAISDPSNGASYGYTF. In DNA, the CDR3 is TGTGCCATCAGTGACCCCTCTAACGGGGCTTCATATGGCTACACCTTC.

The gene calls are TRBV27 and TRBJ2-7, with D maybe TRBD2 (5 bases). V was clipped by 3 bases and J by 6 bases, with 18 bases between them. Germline V gene data show CDR1 as MNHEY and CDR2 as SMNVEV (reference sequence). The length of the CDR3 is 15 residues. The CDR3 reads CASSLSPGSLPEQYF. Written as DNA, the CDR3 is TGTGCCAGCAGTTTGTCGCCGGGGAGCCTCCCCGAGCAGTACTTC.

CDR3 bases: TGTGCCAGCTCCCCGACGGGGACTATGGAGACCCAGTACTTC. Residues: CASSPTGTMETQYF. The chain uses TRBV7-2 and TRBJ2-5; 7 bases map to TRBD2. Germline loops: CDR1 SGHTA, CDR2 FQGNSA. The CDR3 has 14 residues. The V segment lost 8 bases and the J segment 5 bases; nucleotides outside the gene matches: 11.

The chain couples TRBV14 to TRBJ2-1; maybe TRBD1 (5 bases). V lost 3 bases to trimming and J lost 2 bases, with 14 bases between them. The CDR3 extends over 16 amino acids. The germline V gene has CDR1 SGHDN and CDR2 FVKESK. The CDR3 loop reads CASSQGQGRPYNEQFF. CDR3 sequence (DNA): TGTGCCAGCAGCCAGGGGCAAGGGCGACCCTACAATGAGCAGTTCTTC.

This clonotype came up a few times. CDR3 loop: CASSPGVIRNQPQHF. CDR3 nucleotide sequence: TGTGCCAGCAGCCCAGGGGTGATTCGCAATCAGCCCCAGCATTTT. The rearrangement uses TRBV28 and TRBJ1-5; TRBD1 might be the D (6 bases). The V gene lost 6 bases and the J gene lost 2 bases, with 14 bases spanning the gap. Per the germline V gene, CDR1 is MDHEN and CDR2 is SYDVKM. The CDR3 runs 15 residues. The variable domain in full, completed from reference TRBV28 and TRBJ1-5, reads DVKVTQSSRYLVKRTGEKVFLECVQDMDHENMFWYRQDPGLGLRLIYFSYDVKMKEKGDIPEGYSVSREKKERFSLILESASTNQTSMYLCASSPGVIRNQPQHFGDGTRLSIL.

This clonotype was picked up a small number of times. This rearrangement joins TRBV20-1 to TRBJ2-1, with D perhaps matching TRBD1 (5 bases). The ends were cut back, 4 bases at V and 1 base at J, with 14 bases in the middle. The germline V gene has CDR1 DFQATT and CDR2 SNEGSKA (reference sequence). The CDR3 is 15 amino acids. CDR3 bases: TGCAGTGCTACCAGGGTCCTGGGGTCCTACAATGAGCAGTTCTTC. This encodes CSATRVLGSYNEQFF.

V is TRBV6-5 and J is TRBJ1-2; TRBD1 matches at 8 bases. Germline V gene lookup returns CDR1 MNHEY and CDR2 SVGAGI. J gave up 0 bases and V 0 bases, and 9 bases lay outside the gene matches. The CDR3 extends over 18 amino acids. CDR3 coding DNA: TGTGCCAGCAGTTACTCGAGACCGACAGGGGCTCCTAACTATGGCTACACCTTC. Translating gives CASSYSRPTGAPNYGYTF.

The sample holds many counts of this clonotype. V is TRBV5-1 and J is TRBJ2-5; no reliable D call. The CDR3 covers 11 residues. Germline lookup yields CDR1 SGHRS and CDR2 YFSETQ. V shed 4 bases and J shed 5 bases, with 6 bases lying between them. The CDR3 nucleotides are TGCGCCAGCAGCCCCGATGAGACCCAGTACTTC. Amino acid sequence: CASSPDETQYF.

This chain connects TRBV10-3 to TRBJ2-7; TRBD2 matches at 10 bases. The J call may be wrong; the DNA end is better matched by TRBJ2-5. Looked up from germline, CDR1 is ENHRY and CDR2 is SYGVKD. This CDR3 is 14 amino acids long. The CDR3 loop is CAISEPSGGETQYF. The CDR3 DNA reads as TGTGCCATCAGTGAACCTAGCGGGGGTGAGACCCAGTACTTC.

This clonotype has a handful of counts. The chain couples TRBV20-1 to TRBJ1-2; 9 bases match TRBD1. The germline V gene encodes CDR1 DFQATT and CDR2 SNEGSKA (reference sequence). V lost 6 bases to trimming and J lost 7 bases; unmatched junction nucleotides: 6. This CDR3 is built from 12 residues. The CDR3 loop reads CSARGGQGGYTF. The CDR3 nucleotides are TGCAGTGCCCGAGGGGGACAGGGTGGCTACACCTTC.

A remark on this clonotype: Since a much larger clone is just one base distant, this may be a read error. The chain combines TRBV4-3 with TRBJ2-2; D might be TRBD2 (5 bases). The CDR3 runs to 15 residues. Per germline, CDR1 LGHNA and CDR2 YSLEER. The DNA of the CDR3 is TGCGCCAGCAGCCAAGATATGAGTATCGCCGGGGAGCGGTTTTTT. This codes for CASSQDMSIAGERFF.

The chain employs TRBV25-1 and TRBJ1-2; D perhaps matches TRBD1 (5 bases). V dropped 4 bases and J dropped 1 base, with 7 bases sitting between them. Looked up from germline, CDR1 is MGHDK and CDR2 is SYGVNS. The CDR3 contains 13 residues. CDR3 residues: CASSAGLNYGYTF. CDR3 sequence (DNA): TGTGCCAGCAGTGCGGGACTTAACTATGGCTACACCTTC.